This TCR beta chain stems from a study of cytomegalovirus exposure and HLA in healthy donors. The PCR ran on 60 Vbeta and 13 Jbeta primers. Assay used: immunoSEQ multiplex PCR; TCRdb lists only in-frame clones, some missing. The sample consists of about 90,000 clones, roughly 80% of them appearing once. This clone was detected only a few times. The CDR3 has 13 amino acids. The V end was cut by 4 bases, the J end by 4 bases, with 11 bases between. Germline assignment: CDR1 MGHRA and CDR2 YSYEKL. This receptor was identified in a boy aged 5-17 years in good health and CMV-seronegative. Sequencing was performed on PBMCs. The chain has TRBV4-1 and TRBJ2-7; D remains unclear. CDR3 protein: CASSPAYGYEQYF. The CDR3 DNA reads TGCGCCAGCAGCCCCGCCTATGGTTACGAGCAGTACTTC.